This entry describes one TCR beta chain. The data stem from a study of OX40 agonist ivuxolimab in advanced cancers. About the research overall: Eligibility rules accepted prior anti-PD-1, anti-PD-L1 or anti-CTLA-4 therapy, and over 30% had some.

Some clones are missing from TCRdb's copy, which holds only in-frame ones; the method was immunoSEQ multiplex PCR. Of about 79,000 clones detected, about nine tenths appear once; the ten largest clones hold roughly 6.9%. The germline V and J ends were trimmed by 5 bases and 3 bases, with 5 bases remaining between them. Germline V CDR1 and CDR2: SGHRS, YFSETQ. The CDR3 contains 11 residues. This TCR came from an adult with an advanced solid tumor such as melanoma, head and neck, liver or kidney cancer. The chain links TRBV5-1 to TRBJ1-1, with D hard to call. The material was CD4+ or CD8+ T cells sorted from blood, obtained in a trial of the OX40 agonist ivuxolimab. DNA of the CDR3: TGCGCCAGCAGGGACCACACTGAAGCTTTCTTT. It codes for CASRDHTEAFF.